The rows below give T cell receptor beta chains drawn from one sample of a study of T cell responses to AZD1222 COVID-19 vaccine. TCRdb keeps only in-frame clones here, not all; method: immunoSEQ multiplex PCR. The table has over 100,000 clones, 84% seen once. The input for sequencing was peripheral blood, taken on day 0 of AZD1222 vaccination. Receptors originate from an adult in good health. Both conserved end residues are part of each CDR3. Each record gives: CDR3 protein, CDR3 length, V gene.

CASSPNWGSSPLHF	14	TRBV28
CASSSGTSDEQFF	13	TRBV7-9
CASSDKALVQETQYF	15	TRBV7-3
CASSQDPPDRRLNYGYTF	18	TRBV4-3
CASSWGQGSEAFF	13	TRBV5-1
CASSLGLAGGRSVDTQYF	18	TRBV4-3
CSVATDTNSGANVLTF	16	TRBV29-1
CASSQESFGYGEAFF	15	TRBV4-3
CASWGDRVLNQPQHF	15	TRBV6-5
CASSLGSYGNTIYF	14	TRBV5-1
CASSPITRQGAGSPLHF	17	TRBV7-2
CASSGNTGNTIYF	13	TRBV19
CASSHHGPFQETQYF	15	TRBV28
CASSVDRGYYGYTF	14	TRBV4-3
CASRLGLGRDYGYTF	15	TRBV5-1
CASSQAGSTDTQYF	14	TRBV4-2